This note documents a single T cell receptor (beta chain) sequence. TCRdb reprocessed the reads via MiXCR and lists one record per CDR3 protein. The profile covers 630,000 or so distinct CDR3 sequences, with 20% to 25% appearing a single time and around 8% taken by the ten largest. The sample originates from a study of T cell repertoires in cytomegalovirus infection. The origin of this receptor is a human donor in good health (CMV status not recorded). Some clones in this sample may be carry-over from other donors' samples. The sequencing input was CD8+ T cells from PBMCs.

The CDR3 coding sequence is TGCAGTGCCAGAAGCGACCGGGGGCGCGATTACAATGAGCAGTTCTTC. Its protein product is CSARSDRGRDYNEQFF. The chain couples TRBV20-1 to TRBJ2-1; D may match TRBD1 or TRBD2 (6 bases each). Germline CDR1 and CDR2: DFQATT and SNEGSKA (reference sequence). Trimming stripped 6 bases from V and 4 bases from J, with 22 bases between. The CDR3 runs to 16 residues.